The 32 T cell receptor beta chains in this list originate from one sample, sequenced in a study of shared clonotypes between healthy human individuals. Libraries were prepared by immunoSEQ multiplex PCR; TCRdb keeps only in-frame clonotypes and omits some of them. The sample contains about 1.1 million clones, roughly 77% of which appear only once. What was sequenced was memory CD4+ T cells from PBMCs. Specified subset: CD45RA-negative fraction. The receptors were sampled from a man in his late teens or twenties in good health. Some clones in this sample may be carry-over from other donors' samples.

The chain recombines TRBV6-5 with TRBJ1-2; D may be TRBD1 (5 bases). This CDR3 region has 15 residues. The V gene's germline CDR1 is MNHEY and CDR2 SVGAGI. V gave up 4 bases and J gave up 1 base, with 13 bases separating them. Here the CDR3 DNA reads TGTGCCAGCAGTTCTCCGGGACGAAGTAACTATGGCTACACCTTC. Its protein product is CASSSPGRSNYGYTF.

On this clone: It may be a read error: a sequence one base away is much more abundant. The chain uses TRBV30 and TRBJ1-2; tentative D call: TRBD1 (5 bases). CDR3 length: 11 amino acids. CDR1 is GTSNPN and CDR2 is SVGIG in the germline V gene (reference sequence). The CDR3 spells CEWGPSRGYTF. CDR3 DNA sequence: TGTGAATGGGGACCCTCCCGGGGCTACACCTTC.

The chain combines TRBV27 with TRBJ2-1; possibly TRBD1 for D (6 bases). Germline loops: CDR1 MNHEY, CDR2 SMNVEV (reference sequence). Trimming shortened V by 2 bases and J by 6 bases, and 11 bases separated the two germline ends. This CDR3 has 14 residues. The CDR3 DNA sequence: TGTGCCAGCAGTTTAGGAGGACAGCTCAATGAGCAGTTCTTC. Residues: CASSLGGQLNEQFF.

V gene TRBV19 combines with J gene TRBJ2-5, with D tentatively TRBD2 (6 bases). Germline V CDR1 and CDR2: LNHDA, SQIVND (reference sequence). The CDR3 has 13 residues. Between the trimmed V and J ends, which lost 6 bases and 7 bases, there was a span of 15 bases. CDR3 nucleotides: TGTGCCAGTAGGGGCGGGGTGGGCGCGACCCAGTACTTC. This sequence encodes CASRGGVGATQYF.

The gene calls are TRBV25-1 and TRBJ2-3; 11 nucleotides match TRBD1. The germline V gene encodes CDR1 MGHDK and CDR2 SYGVNS. V lost 5 bases, J lost 4 bases, and 5 bases stayed unmatched. This CDR3 comprises 15 residues. The CDR3 nucleotides are TGTGCCAGCAGTCCTCCGGGACAGGGGGCAGATACGCAGTATTTT. Residues: CASSPPGQGADTQYF. Looking up the rest from reference TRBV25-1 and TRBJ2-3 gives the full variable domain: EADIYQTPRYLVIGTGKKITLECSQTMGHDKMYWYQQDPGMELHLIHYSYGVNSTEKGDLSSESTVSRIRTEHFPLTLESARPSHTSQYLCASSPPGQGADTQYFGPGTRLTVL.

The chain employs TRBV2 and TRBJ2-7; D perhaps matches TRBD2 (6 bases). The CDR3 has 13 amino acids. The germline CDR1 and CDR2 sequences are SNHLY and FYNNEI. The germline V and J ends were trimmed by 8 bases and 3 bases, with 14 bases remaining between them. The CDR3 DNA reads TGTGCCAGCGGCGGGGACTCCCACTACGAGCAGTACTTC. Translated, it gives CASGGDSHYEQYF.

This clone appeared once. The chain is built from TRBV6-1 and TRBJ1-2; TRBD1 aligns across 8 bases. Germline lookup yields CDR1 MNHNS and CDR2 SASEGT. CDR3 size: 13 residues. Trimming at V came to 4 bases and at J to 5 bases, leaving 3 bases not matched to a gene. The CDR3: CASSVDRDYGYTF. The CDR3 bases are TGTGCCAGCAGTGTGGACAGGGATTATGGCTACACCTTC.

The rearrangement joins TRBV10-2 to TRBJ2-3; 7 bases match TRBD1. Germline V gives CDR1 WSHSY, CDR2 SAAADI. Germline trimming cut 10 bases from V and 1 base from J; bases unmatched to any gene: 2. The CDR3 is made up of 12 amino acids. CDR3 region: CATGQGTDTQYF. The DNA of the CDR3 is TGCGCCACCGGACAGGGCACAGATACGCAGTATTTT.

The rearrangement links TRBV6-1 to TRBJ1-1; D is possibly TRBD1 (6 bases). The CDR3 length is 15 residues. Germline-derived CDR1 and CDR2 are MNHNS and SASEGT. V gave up 2 bases and J gave up 0 bases, with 10 bases separating them. The CDR3 here is CASSEFGGMNTEAFF. CDR3 DNA: TGTGCCAGCAGTGAATTTGGGGGCATGAACACTGAAGCTTTCTTT.

The chain employs TRBV7-9 and TRBJ1-2; 7 bases map to TRBD1. CDR1 is SEHNR and CDR2 is FQNEAQ in the germline V gene (reference sequence). The CDR3 consists of 14 residues. V lost 5 bases to trimming and J lost 2 bases; unmatched junction nucleotides: 5. CDR3 amino acids: CASSRQGPNYGYTF. In DNA form, the CDR3 reads TGTGCCAGCAGCCGACAGGGTCCCAACTATGGCTACACCTTC.

The V and J genes are TRBV13 and TRBJ2-7; TRBD2 matches at 13 bases. Germline CDR1 and CDR2: PRHDT and FYEKMQ (reference sequence). V lost 2 bases to trimming and J lost 1 base; unmatched junction nucleotides: 8. The CDR3 runs to 18 residues. The chain's CDR3 is CASSLFRTSGRRSYEQYF. CDR3 in DNA: TGTGCCAGCAGCTTATTCAGGACTAGCGGGAGAAGGTCCTACGAGCAGTACTTC.

The V call is TRBV7-2, the J call TRBJ2-3; TRBD2 agrees at 9 bases. The J segment lost 6 bases and the V segment lost 8 bases, leaving 9 bases of the junction unmatched. Germline CDR1 and CDR2: SGHTA and FQGNSA. The CDR3 length is 14 residues. The CDR3 coding sequence is TGTGCCAGCGTAGCGGGAGACCCCGTTGATACGCAGTATTTT. It is translated as CASVAGDPVDTQYF. Filled out from reference TRBV7-2 and TRBJ2-3, the complete variable domain reads GAGVSQSPSNKVTEKGKDVELRCDPISGHTALYWYRQSLGQGLEFLIYFQGNSAPDKSGLPSDRFSAERTGGSVSTLTIQRTQQEDSAVYLCASVAGDPVDTQYFGPGTRLTVL.

This clone was seen a single time. The J gene is TRBJ2-5, the V gene TRBV7-2; the D is unclear. Trimming left V 3 bases short and J 4 bases short, with 9 bases between. Germline CDR1 and CDR2: SGHTA and FQGNSA. The CDR3 covers 13 residues. The CDR3 coding sequence is TGTGCCAGCAGCTTGATGGTCGGAGAGACCCAGTACTTC. This codes for CASSLMVGETQYF.

The rearrangement uses TRBV7-9 and TRBJ1-3; no definite D call. The CDR3 runs to 13 residues. V dropped 7 bases and J dropped 1 base, with 8 bases sitting between them. Germline CDR1 is SEHNR and CDR2 is FQNEAQ (reference sequence). In DNA, the CDR3 is TGTGCCAGCAAACTAGGGTCTGGAAACACCATATATTTT. Protein: CASKLGSGNTIYF.

The rearrangement links TRBV28 to TRBJ2-7; the D gene is possibly TRBD1 (7 bases). The V gene lost 5 bases and the J gene lost 5 bases, with 19 bases spanning the gap. The germline CDR1 and CDR2 sequences are MDHEN and SYDVKM. The CDR3 spans 15 residues. CDR3 nucleotide sequence: TGTGCCAGCAGTCCGTCTTGGGCAGGGGGGAACGAGCAGTACTTC. Its translation is CASSPSWAGGNEQYF.

This chain links TRBV6-4 with TRBJ2-1, with D possibly TRBD1 on 5 matching bases. The CDR3 sequence is 17 residues long. Germline values: CDR1 MRHNA, CDR2 SNTAGT. V lost 6 bases, J lost 1 base, and 19 bases lay in between. DNA for the CDR3: TGTGCCAGCAGCCCCTTTTCCACAGGAAAATCCTACAATGAGCAGTTCTTC. Translation: CASSPFSTGKSYNEQFF.

The V and J genes are TRBV4-1 and TRBJ2-2; 8 bases are a match to TRBD1. Trimming took 3 bases from V and 7 from J; bases not matched to a gene: 16. Germline V gives CDR1 MGHRA, CDR2 YSYEKL. This CDR3 contains 18 residues. Here the CDR3 reads CASSQEPAGTGVGGELFF. The CDR3 DNA reads as TGCGCCAGCAGCCAGGAGCCCGCCGGGACAGGAGTAGGCGGGGAGCTGTTTTTT.

The J gene is TRBJ2-5, the V gene TRBV15; D remains ambiguous. This CDR3 has 14 residues. V lost 5 bases, J lost 5 bases, and 15 bases lay in between. Germline V gene data show CDR1 as LNHNV and CDR2 as YYDKDF (reference sequence). The CDR3: CATSSNRARETQYF. The CDR3 DNA sequence: TGTGCCACCAGCTCTAACAGAGCCAGGGAGACCCAGTACTTC.

The rearrangement links TRBV25-1 to TRBJ2-3; 7 nucleotides line up with TRBD1. The CDR3 runs 14 residues. The germline gives CDR1 MGHDK, CDR2 SYGVNS. The J segment lost 2 bases and the V segment lost 3 bases, leaving 2 bases of the junction unmatched. The CDR3 coding sequence is TGTGCCAGCAGTGACAGGGGGTCCACAGATACGCAGTATTTT. Translating gives CASSDRGSTDTQYF.

Note on this clone: This sample includes further DNA sequences coding for the same CDR3. The gene calls are TRBV7-3 and TRBJ2-2; D might be TRBD1 or TRBD2, each matching 5 bases. Trimming stripped 5 bases from V and 0 bases from J, with 13 bases between. The CDR3 has 16 residues. The germline V gene encodes CDR1 SGHTA and CDR2 FQGTGA. Written as DNA, the CDR3 is TGTGCCAGCAGCCCCAGTGGGGGATCGAACACCGGGGAGCTGTTTTTT. Translated, it gives CASSPSGGSNTGELFF.

J is TRBJ2-7 and V is TRBV7-2, with TRBD2 identical over 10 bases. V lost 5 bases and J lost 1; bases outside the gene matches: 5. This CDR3 has 15 residues. Germline V CDR1 and CDR2: SGHTA, FQGNSA. CDR3 region: CASSKLAGNSYEQYF. CDR3 DNA sequence: TGTGCCAGCAGCAAACTAGCGGGAAATTCCTACGAGCAGTACTTC.

The chain has TRBV11-3 and TRBJ2-3; 7 bases map to TRBD2. Trimming took 4 bases from V and 2 from J; bases not matched to a gene: 3. The V gene's germline CDR1 is SGHNT and CDR2 YENEEA. The CDR3 length is 14 residues. The CDR3 region is CASSSLAATDTQYF. CDR3 in DNA: TGTGCCAGCAGCTCCCTAGCGGCCACAGATACGCAGTATTTT.

This clone was seen at least ten times. The chain combines TRBV27 with TRBJ2-3; D might be TRBD1 (6 bases). Germline CDR1 is MNHEY and CDR2 is SMNVEV (reference sequence). Trimming cost V 1 base and J 4 bases, with 12 bases left between them. The length of the CDR3 is 15 residues. CDR3 sequence (DNA): TGTGCCAGCAGTTTATTACAGGGAAACGCAGATACGCAGTATTTT. It translates to CASSLLQGNADTQYF.

The gene calls are TRBV4-2 and TRBJ1-1; D unclear. Germline V lookup: CDR1 LGHNA, CDR2 YNFKEQ. The V end was cut by 1 base, the J end by 0 bases, with 12 bases between. CDR3 length: 16 amino acids. In nucleotides, the CDR3 is TGTGCCAGCAGCCAAGCGGGCAGGCCGTTGAACACTGAAGCTTTCTTT. It codes for CASSQAGRPLNTEAFF.

The rearrangement links TRBV6-6 to TRBJ1-2; 8 bases are shared with TRBD1. J was trimmed by 4 bases and V by 7 bases; bases with no gene match: 8. The CDR3 sequence is 14 residues long. CDR1 and CDR2 (germline): MNHNY, SVGAGI (reference sequence). The CDR3 spells CASTNRGVSYGYTF. DNA for the CDR3: TGTGCCAGCACAAACAGGGGGGTCAGCTATGGCTACACCTTC.

V is TRBV28 and J is TRBJ2-2; 10 bases line up with TRBD2. V was pared by 7 bases and J by 3 bases, with 8 bases of the junction left unmatched. The CDR3 is made up of 16 amino acids. From germline, CDR1 is MDHEN and CDR2 SYDVKM. The CDR3 loop is CASIPSGRGHTGELFF. The CDR3 DNA reads TGTGCCAGCATCCCTAGCGGGAGAGGGCACACCGGGGAGCTGTTTTTT.

The gene calls are TRBV6-1 and TRBJ2-3; 8 nucleotides align to TRBD2. V trimming: 10 bases; J trimming: 7 bases; junction bases outside the gene matches: 7. This CDR3 is built from 12 residues. Germline CDR1 MNHNS, CDR2 SASEGT. CDR3 coding DNA: TGTGCCACCCGGGGGGGAGCAAATACGCAGTATTTT. Protein: CATRGGANTQYF.

Points on this clone: Being one base from a much bigger clone, this may be a read error. The V and J genes are TRBV7-9 and TRBJ2-7, with D tentatively TRBD1 (5 bases). Germline V gene data show CDR1 as SEHNR and CDR2 as FQNEAQ (reference sequence). Trimming stripped 3 bases from V and 0 bases from J, with 9 bases between. The CDR3 loop spans 14 amino acids. CDR3 in amino acids: CASSLGRNSYEQYF. CDR3 bases: TGTGCCAGCAGCTTGGGGCGGAACTCCTACGAGCAGTACTTC.

This chain uses TRBV5-1 with TRBJ2-1; D not resolved. The CDR3 sequence is 16 residues long. V shed 4 bases and J shed 4 bases, with 18 bases lying between them. Germline V gene sequence: CDR1 SGHRS, CDR2 YFSETQ. CDR3 bases: TGCGCCAGCAGCCCCGTCGGGTCCCTAGGTTACAATGAGCAGTTCTTC. Encoded protein: CASSPVGSLGYNEQFF.

The V call is TRBV7-9, the J call TRBJ2-7; 10 bases are shared with TRBD2. This CDR3 is 16 amino acids long. With V trimmed by 0 bases and J by 4 bases, 6 bases remained unmatched. Germline CDR1 and CDR2: SEHNR and FQNEAQ (reference sequence). The CDR3 region is CASSLAGSGRAYEQYF. The CDR3 nucleotides read TGTGCCAGCAGCTTAGCCGGAAGCGGGAGGGCTTACGAGCAGTACTTC.

Comment on this clone: This same CDR3 is encoded by further DNA sequences in the sample. The V call is TRBV7-8, the J call TRBJ2-7; TRBD1 matches at 7 bases. CDR3 length: 14 amino acids. The junction had 5 bases not matched to a gene; V was cut back by 5 bases and J by 1 base. Germline loops: CDR1 SGHVS, CDR2 FQNEAQ. CDR3 nucleotides: TGTGCCAGCAGCCTACGGGACAGTTCCTACGAGCAGTACTTC. Translating it yields CASSLRDSSYEQYF.

The chain recombines TRBV11-2 with TRBJ2-2; D gene uncertain. The length of the CDR3 is 15 residues. V was cut by 5 bases and J by 8 bases, with 18 bases left in between. Germline V gene sequence: CDR1 SGHAT, CDR2 FQNNGV. The CDR3, as DNA: TGTGCCAGCAGCCCAACGGGCTCCCGGTCGGGGGAGCTGTTTTTT. Its protein product is CASSPTGSRSGELFF.